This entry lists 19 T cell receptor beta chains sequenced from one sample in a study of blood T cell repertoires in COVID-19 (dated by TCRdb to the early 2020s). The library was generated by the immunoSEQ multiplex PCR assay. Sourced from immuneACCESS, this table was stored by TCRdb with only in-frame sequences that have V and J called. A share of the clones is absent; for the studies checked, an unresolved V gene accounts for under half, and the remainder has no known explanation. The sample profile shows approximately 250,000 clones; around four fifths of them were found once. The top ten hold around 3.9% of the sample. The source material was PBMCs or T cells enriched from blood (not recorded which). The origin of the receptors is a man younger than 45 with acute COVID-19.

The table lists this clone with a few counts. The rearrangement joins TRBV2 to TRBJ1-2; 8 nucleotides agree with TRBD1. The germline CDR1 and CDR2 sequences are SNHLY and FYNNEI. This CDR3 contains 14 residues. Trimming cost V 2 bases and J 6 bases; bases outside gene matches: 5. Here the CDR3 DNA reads TGTGCCAGCAGTGAACGGCAGGGGGCAAATGGCTACACCTTC. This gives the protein CASSERQGANGYTF.

Written as DNA, the CDR3 is TGTGCCAGCAGCAGAGGGACAGGGGGACGAGAGACCCAGTACTTC. Its translation: CASSRGTGGRETQYF. The chain uses TRBV11-2 and TRBJ2-5, with 11 bases lining up with TRBD1. This CDR3 spans 15 amino acids. Germline CDR1 and CDR2: SGHAT and FQNNGV. The J segment lost 4 bases and the V segment lost 5 bases, leaving 6 bases of the junction unmatched.

The CDR3 DNA is TGTGCCAGCAGTTACTCGTCTGCGGGCACCGGGGAGCTGTTTTTT. Its translation: CASSYSSAGTGELFF. The chain recombines TRBV6-2 or TRBV6-3 with TRBJ2-2, with D possibly matching TRBD2 (5 bases). Germline-derived CDR1 and CDR2 are MNHEY and SVGEGT. The CDR3 has 15 residues. V lost 0 bases and J 4 bases, leaving 9 bases between the germline ends.

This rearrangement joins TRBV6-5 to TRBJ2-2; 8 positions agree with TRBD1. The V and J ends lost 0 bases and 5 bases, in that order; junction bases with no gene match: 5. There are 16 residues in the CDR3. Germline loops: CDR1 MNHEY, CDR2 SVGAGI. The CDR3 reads CASSYSWTGLTGELFF. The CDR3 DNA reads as TGTGCCAGCAGTTACTCCTGGACAGGGCTTACCGGGGAGCTGTTTTTT.

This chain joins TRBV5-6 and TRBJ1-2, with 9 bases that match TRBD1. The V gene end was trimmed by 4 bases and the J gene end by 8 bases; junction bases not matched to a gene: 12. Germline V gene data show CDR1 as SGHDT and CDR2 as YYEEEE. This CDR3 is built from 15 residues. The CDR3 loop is CASSPLGQGQRGYTF. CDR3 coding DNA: TGTGCCAGCAGCCCACTAGGACAGGGGCAGAGGGGCTACACCTTC.

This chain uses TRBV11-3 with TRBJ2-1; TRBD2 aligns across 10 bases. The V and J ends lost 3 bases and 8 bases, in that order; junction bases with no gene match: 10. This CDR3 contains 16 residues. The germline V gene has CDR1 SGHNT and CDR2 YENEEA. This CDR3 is CASSFSGRQVSDEQFF. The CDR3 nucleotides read TGTGCCAGCAGCTTTAGCGGGAGGCAAGTGTCGGATGAGCAGTTCTTC.

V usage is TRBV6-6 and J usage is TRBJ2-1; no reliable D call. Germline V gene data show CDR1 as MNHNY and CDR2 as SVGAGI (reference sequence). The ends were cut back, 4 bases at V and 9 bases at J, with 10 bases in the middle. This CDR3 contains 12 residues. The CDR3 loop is CASSSDSGEQFF. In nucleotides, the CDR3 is TGTGCCAGCAGTTCCGACTCCGGTGAGCAGTTCTTC.

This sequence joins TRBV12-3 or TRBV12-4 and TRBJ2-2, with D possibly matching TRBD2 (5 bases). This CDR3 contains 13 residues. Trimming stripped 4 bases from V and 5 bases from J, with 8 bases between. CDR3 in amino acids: CASSSRRTGELFF. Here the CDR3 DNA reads TGTGCCAGCAGTTCGCGGAGGACCGGGGAGCTGTTTTTT.

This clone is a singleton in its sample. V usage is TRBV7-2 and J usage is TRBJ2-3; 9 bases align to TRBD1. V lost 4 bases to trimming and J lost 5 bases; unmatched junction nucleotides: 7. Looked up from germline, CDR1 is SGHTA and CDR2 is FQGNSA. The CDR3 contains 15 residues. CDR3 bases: TGTGCCAGCAGCTACACAGGGGGCTTTATAGATACGCAGTATTTT. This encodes CASSYTGGFIDTQYF.

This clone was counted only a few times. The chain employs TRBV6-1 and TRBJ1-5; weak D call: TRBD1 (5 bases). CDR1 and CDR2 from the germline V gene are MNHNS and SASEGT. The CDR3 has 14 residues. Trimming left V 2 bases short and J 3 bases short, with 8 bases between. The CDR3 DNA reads TGTGCCAGCAGTGAACAGGGCCACAATCAGCCCCAGCATTTT. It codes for CASSEQGHNQPQHF.

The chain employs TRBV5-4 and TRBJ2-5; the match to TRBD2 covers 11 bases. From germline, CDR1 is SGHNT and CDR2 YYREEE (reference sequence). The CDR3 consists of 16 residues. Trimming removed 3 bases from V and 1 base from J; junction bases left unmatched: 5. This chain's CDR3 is CASSSTSGRSQETQYF. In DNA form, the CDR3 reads TGTGCCAGCAGCTCAACTAGCGGGAGATCCCAAGAGACCCAGTACTTC.

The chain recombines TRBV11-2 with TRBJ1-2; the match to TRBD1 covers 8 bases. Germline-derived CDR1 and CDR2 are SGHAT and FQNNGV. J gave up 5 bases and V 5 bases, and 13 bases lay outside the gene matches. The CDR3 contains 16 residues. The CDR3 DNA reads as TGTGCCAGCAGCCTTCCAGACAGGGGAGATACTTATGGCTACACCTTC. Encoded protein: CASSLPDRGDTYGYTF.

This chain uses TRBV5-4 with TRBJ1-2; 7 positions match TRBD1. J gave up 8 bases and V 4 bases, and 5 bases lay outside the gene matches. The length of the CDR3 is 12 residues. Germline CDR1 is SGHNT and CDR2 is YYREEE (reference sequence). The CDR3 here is CASSKTGFGYTF. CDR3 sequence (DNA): TGTGCCAGCAGCAAGACAGGGTTCGGCTACACCTTC. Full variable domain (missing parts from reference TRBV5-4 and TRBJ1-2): ETGVTQSPTHLIKTRGQQVTLRCSSQSGHNTVSWYQQALGQGPQFIFQYYREEENGRGNFPPRFSGLQFPNYSSELNVNALELDDSALYLCASSKTGFGYTFGSGTRLTVV.

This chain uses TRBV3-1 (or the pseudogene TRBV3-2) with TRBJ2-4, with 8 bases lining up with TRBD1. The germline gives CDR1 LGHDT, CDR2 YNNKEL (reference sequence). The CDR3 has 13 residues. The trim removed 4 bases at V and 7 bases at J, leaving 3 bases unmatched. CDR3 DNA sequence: TGTGCCAGCAGCCCCACAGGGGGGAACATTCAGTACTTC. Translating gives CASSPTGGNIQYF.

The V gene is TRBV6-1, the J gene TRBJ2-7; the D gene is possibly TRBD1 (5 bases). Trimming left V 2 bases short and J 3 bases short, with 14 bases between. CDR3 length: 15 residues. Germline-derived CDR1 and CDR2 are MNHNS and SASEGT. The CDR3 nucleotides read TGTGCCAGCAGTGAAAGCCCTACAGGTGTCTACGAGCAGTACGTC. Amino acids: CASSESPTGVYEQYV.

CDR3 sequence: CASKEAFTGELFF. CDR3 DNA sequence: TGTGCCAGTAAAGAGGCGTTCACCGGGGAGCTGTTTTTT. J is TRBJ2-2 and V is TRBV19; no clear D gene. This CDR3 region has 13 residues. The ends were cut back, 7 bases at V and 4 bases at J, with 10 bases in the middle. Germline lookup yields CDR1 LNHDA and CDR2 SQIVND (reference sequence).

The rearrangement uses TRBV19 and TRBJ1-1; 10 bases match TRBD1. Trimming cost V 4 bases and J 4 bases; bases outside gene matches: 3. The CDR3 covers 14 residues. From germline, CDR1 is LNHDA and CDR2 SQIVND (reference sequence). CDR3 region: CASSRDRGFTEAFF. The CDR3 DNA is TGTGCCAGTAGTAGGGACAGGGGATTCACTGAAGCTTTCTTT. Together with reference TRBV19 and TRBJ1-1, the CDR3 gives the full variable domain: DGGITQSPKYLFRKEGQNVTLSCEQNLNHDAMYWYRQDPGQGLRLIYYSQIVNDFQKGDIAEGYSVSREKKESFPLTVTSAQKNPTAFYLCASSRDRGFTEAFFGQGTRLTVV.

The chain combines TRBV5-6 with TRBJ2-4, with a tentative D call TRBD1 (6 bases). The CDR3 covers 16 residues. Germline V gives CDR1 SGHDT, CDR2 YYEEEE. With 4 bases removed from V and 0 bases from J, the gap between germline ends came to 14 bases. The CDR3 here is CASSVGQILAKNIQYF. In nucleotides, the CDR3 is TGTGCCAGCAGCGTCGGACAGATTTTAGCCAAAAACATTCAGTACTTC.

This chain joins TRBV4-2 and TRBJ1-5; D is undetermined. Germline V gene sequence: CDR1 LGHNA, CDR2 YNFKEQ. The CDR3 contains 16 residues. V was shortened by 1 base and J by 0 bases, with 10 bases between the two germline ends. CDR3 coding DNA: TGTGCCAGCAGCCAAGGGGCCGAGTTTAGCAATCAGCCCCAGCATTTT. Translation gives CASSQGAEFSNQPQHF.